These 10 T cell receptor beta chains came from one sample sequenced in a study of blood T cell repertoires in COVID-19. Clones were read by immunoSEQ multiplex PCR, and TCRdb kept only the in-frame ones, dropping some. Here the sample spans roughly 82,000 clones, around 83% being singletons. Sequenced: peripheral blood. The receptors come from a woman between 55 and 75 years old with acute or convalescent COVID-19.

This chain connects TRBV10-3 to TRBJ2-7, with TRBD2 matching 11 bases. This CDR3 comprises 15 residues. With 0 bases clipped from V and 8 bases from J, the junction kept 6 bases outside the gene matches. Germline values: CDR1 ENHRY, CDR2 SYGVKD. The CDR3 protein is CAISESTLAGEQQYF. For the CDR3, the DNA is TGTGCCATCAGTGAGTCGACACTAGCGGGAGAGCAGCAGTACTTC.

The chain joins TRBV3-1 (or the pseudogene TRBV3-2) to TRBJ2-1; the D gene is possibly TRBD1 (6 bases). This CDR3 spans 14 amino acids. CDR1 and CDR2 (germline): LGHDT, YNNKEL (reference sequence). Trimming shortened V by 1 base and J by 4 bases, and 8 bases separated the two germline ends. This CDR3 reads CASSQVGTYNEQFF. In DNA, the CDR3 is TGTGCCAGCAGCCAAGTCGGGACATACAATGAGCAGTTCTTC.

The rearrangement joins TRBV29-1 to TRBJ1-2; no definite D call. The V and J ends lost 0 bases and 8 bases respectively, with 16 bases between them. The V gene's germline CDR1 is SQVTM and CDR2 ANQGSEA. The CDR3 loop spans 14 amino acids. CDR3 sequence: CSVEDPPGIGGYTF. CDR3 coding DNA: TGCAGCGTTGAAGATCCCCCGGGTATCGGGGGCTACACCTTC.

The chain couples TRBV19 to TRBJ2-3, with 9 positions matching TRBD2. The length of the CDR3 is 17 residues. The ends lost 6 bases at V and 2 bases at J; junction bases unmatched: 12. CDR1 LNHDA and CDR2 SQIVND come from the germline V gene (reference sequence). CDR3 DNA: TGTGCCAGTAGCCCCCCCGTGGCGGGAGGGTCCACAGATACGCAGTATTTT. It specifies CASSPPVAGGSTDTQYF.

In this sample, this clone turned up a few times. The V call is TRBV6-5, the J call TRBJ1-2; 8 bases map to TRBD1. This CDR3 region has 15 residues. Germline V gene lookup returns CDR1 MNHEY and CDR2 SVGAGI. The V and J ends lost 4 bases and 6 bases, in that order; junction bases with no gene match: 10. The CDR3 loop is CASSWDRDRSNGYTF. The CDR3 nucleotides read TGTGCCAGCAGTTGGGACCGGGACAGGTCAAATGGCTACACCTTC.

The chain uses TRBV10-2 and TRBJ1-2, with D perhaps TRBD1 (5 bases). V was pared by 2 bases and J by 5 bases, with 9 bases between. The CDR3 length is 13 residues. Germline loops: CDR1 WSHSY, CDR2 SAAADI. CDR3 sequence reads: CASSEGAAYGYTF. As DNA, the CDR3 is TGCGCCAGCAGTGAGGGGGCCGCTTATGGCTACACCTTC.

This chain connects TRBV7-8 to TRBJ1-1, with TRBD1 matching 9 bases. J gave up 7 bases and V 3 bases, and 9 bases lay outside the gene matches. From germline, CDR1 is SGHVS and CDR2 FQNEAQ. The CDR3 totals 15 residues. CDR3 DNA: TGTGCCAGCAGCTTTACAGGGGGCGCCGGGTATGAAGCTTTCTTT. Protein product: CASSFTGGAGYEAFF. The whole variable domain, filled in from reference TRBV7-8 and TRBJ1-1, reads GAGVSQSPRYKVAKRGQDVALRCDPISGHVSLFWYQQALGQGPEFLTYFQNEAQLDKSGLPSDRFFAERPEGSVSTLKIQRTQQEDSAVYLCASSFTGGAGYEAFFGQGTRLTVV.

This chain connects TRBV30 to TRBJ1-4; D is perhaps TRBD1 (6 bases). Germline CDR1 and CDR2: GTSNPN and SVGIG (reference sequence). The CDR3 has 14 residues. V was shortened by 0 bases and J by 5 bases, with 10 bases between the two germline ends. The CDR3 coding sequence is TGTGCCTGGAGTGTCAGGGGCGTCAATGAAAAACTGTTTTTT. It codes for CAWSVRGVNEKLFF.

V usage is TRBV7-2 and J usage is TRBJ2-3; perhaps TRBD2 as D (5 bases). Trimming took 5 bases from V and 5 from J, leaving 17 bases between them. The length of the CDR3 is 15 residues. Germline assignment: CDR1 SGHTA and CDR2 FQGNSA. The CDR3 coding sequence is TGTGCCAGCAGCCTAGACGGGATCAGGCTAGATACGCAGTATTTT. Amino acids: CASSLDGIRLDTQYF. The full variable domain, rest sourced from reference TRBV7-2 and TRBJ2-3, is GAGVSQSPSNKVTEKGKDVELRCDPISGHTALYWYRQSLGQGLEFLIYFQGNSAPDKSGLPSDRFSAERTGGSVSTLTIQRTQQEDSAVYLCASSLDGIRLDTQYFGPGTRLTVL.

This chain links TRBV3-1 (or the pseudogene TRBV3-2) with TRBJ2-1; tentatively, D is TRBD1 (5 bases). Between the trimmed V and J ends, which lost 0 bases and 11 bases, there was a span of 11 bases. The V gene's germline CDR1 is LGHDT and CDR2 YNNKEL (reference sequence). The CDR3 has 13 amino acids. The CDR3 loop is CASSQDWGDKQFF. In DNA form, the CDR3 reads TGTGCCAGCAGCCAAGATTGGGGCGATAAGCAGTTCTTC.